Detailed here is one T cell receptor beta chain. The sample comes from a study of identical twins. Template switching introduced a universal primer site, and the cDNA bore unique molecular identifiers. TCRdb fed the 5' RACE reads into MiXCR, producing one record per CDR3 protein. The table includes 700,000 or so distinct CDR3 sequences, 8% to 9% detected once. This CDR3 has 15 residues. CDR1 and CDR2 (germline): DFQATT, SNEGSKA (reference sequence). V shed 4 bases and J shed 0 bases, with 14 bases lying between them. This sample was shared with a second study, whose subject was yellow fever vaccine responses in identical twins.

This receptor was identified in a woman between 18 and 29 years old in good health. The specimen was PBMCs. The rearrangement uses TRBV20-1 and TRBJ2-3; no reliable D call. The CDR3 DNA sequence: TGCAGTGCTAACTCTAACCGAGCGAGCACAGATACGCAGTATTTT. Translated, it gives CSANSNRASTDTQYF.